Given below is one T cell receptor beta chain in context. TCRdb reprocessed the 5' RACE reads, keeping one entry per CDR3 protein, no DNA. The listing records some 190,000 distinct CDR3 sequences. The data are from a study of T cells expressing NK-cell markers. This CDR3 has 16 amino acids. Germline V gene sequence: CDR1 PRHDT, CDR2 FYEKMQ (reference sequence). The rearrangement joins TRBV13 to TRBJ1-3. This TCR came from a man aged 18-70 years in good health. Sequencing was performed on blood T cells: a sorted CD56 or NKG2C T cell subset, CD4+ or CD8+ T cells, or bulk PBMC T cells (not recorded which). CDR3 protein: CASSGGELHSGNTIYF.